This TCR beta chain was identified during a study of T cells in Graves' hyperthyroidism and ophthalmopathy. Study details: Peripheral blood was taken when the disease was first diagnosed, before any treatment began. Study-wide points: Most thyroid clonotypes expanded above 0.001 were also detected in blood. Ophthalmopathy onset followed model prediction by a median around 6.9 months.

The CDR3 runs to 16 residues. Germline CDR1 and CDR2: SGDLS and YYNGEE. Researchers took RNA transcripts and amplified the TCR beta CDR3 regions from them. With the HTBI primer set, the TCR CDR3 went through a first round of RT-PCR. TCRdb called the multiplex PCR reads again in MiXCR, with one record for every CDR3 protein. Of around 600,000 distinct CDR3 sequences in the sample, approximately 15% were seen once. In this sample, this clonotype turned up a few times. Its target is unknown. One end of the junction varies from germline; a read error may be responsible. A patient was excluded if there was uncontrolled infection, other autoimmune disease, pregnancy or lactation.

This clonotype originated in a woman aged 18 to 35 with Graves' ophthalmopathy. Specimen: blood. The rearrangement links TRBV9 to TRBJ2-3, with TRBD1 matching over 8 bases. The CDR3 nucleotides are TGTGCCAGCAGCCCCACACGGACAGGGACCACAGATATGCAGTATTTT. It translates to CASSPTRTGTTDMQYF.